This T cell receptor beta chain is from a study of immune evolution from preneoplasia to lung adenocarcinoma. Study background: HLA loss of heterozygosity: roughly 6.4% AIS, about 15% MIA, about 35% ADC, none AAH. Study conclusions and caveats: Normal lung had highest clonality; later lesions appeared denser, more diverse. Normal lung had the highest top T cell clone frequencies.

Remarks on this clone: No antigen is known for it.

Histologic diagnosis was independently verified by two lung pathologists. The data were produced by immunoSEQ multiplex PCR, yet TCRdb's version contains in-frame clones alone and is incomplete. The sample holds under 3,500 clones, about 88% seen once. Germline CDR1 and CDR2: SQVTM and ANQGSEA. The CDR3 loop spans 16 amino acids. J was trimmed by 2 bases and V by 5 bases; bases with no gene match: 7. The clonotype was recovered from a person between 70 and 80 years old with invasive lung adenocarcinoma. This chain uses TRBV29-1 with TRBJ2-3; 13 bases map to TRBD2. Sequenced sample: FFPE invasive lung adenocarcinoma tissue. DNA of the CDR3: TGCAGCGTTTCCAAGGGACTAGCGGGACTCACAGATACGCAGTATTTT. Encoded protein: CSVSKGLAGLTDTQYF.